This TCR beta chain was observed in a study of T cells in Graves' hyperthyroidism and ophthalmopathy. General observations from the study: Researchers report that a 13 V-J model separated ophthalmopathy from stable hyperthyroidism.

Details on this clonotype: Its antigen is currently unknown.

TCR beta CDR3 regions were amplified from RNA. The HTBI primer set was used in a first-round RT-PCR of the TCR CDR3. TCRdb re-called the multiplex PCR reads with MiXCR, one entry per CDR3 protein. The repertoire consists of approximately 380,000 distinct CDR3 sequences, with around a sixth occurring once and the leading ten covering 35% to 50%. More than 8.5 ml of fresh peripheral blood supplied the PBMCs. From germline, CDR1 is LNHDA and CDR2 SQIVND (reference sequence). V dropped 3 bases and J dropped 0 bases, with 10 bases sitting between them. The CDR3 is made up of 15 amino acids. This clonotype was obtained from a man aged 18-30 years with Graves' ophthalmopathy. The J gene is TRBJ2-3, the V gene TRBV19, with D uncertain. The sample taken for sequencing was blood. In DNA form, the CDR3 reads TGTGCCAGTAGTATTCCCGCCAGTAGCACAGATACGCAGTATTTT. Translated: CASSIPASSTDTQYF.